This T cell receptor beta chain was recorded in a study of spatial heterogeneity in lung cancer. TCRdb fed the 5' RACE reads into MiXCR, producing one record per CDR3 protein. The table records 15,000 to 20,000 distinct CDR3 sequences, about 9% of them present only once. Time point specified: blood at routine non-recurrence follow-up after resection. This clonotype was counted at least ten times. The source material was PBMCs, sampled at follow-up. This clonotype was sampled from a male donor with early-stage non-small cell lung cancer.

CDR3 coding DNA: TGTGCCAGCAGTTTTTCTAGCGGGAGATTGGGCAATGAGCAGTTCTTC. Protein product: CASSFSSGRLGNEQFF. The chain recombines TRBV12-3 or TRBV12-4 with TRBJ2-1; 10 bases align to TRBD2. V shed 3 bases and J 6 bases; nucleotides not matched to a gene: 8. This CDR3 region has 16 residues.